This T cell receptor (beta chain) stems from a study of cytomegalovirus exposure and HLA in healthy donors. Overall study results and limits: Later analysis found that TCR beta chains associated with HLA were more clonally expanded than other, equally common chains.

It was healthy bone marrow donors who served as donors. In regard to this clone: Its antigen is not identified.

Researchers ran the PCR with 60 Vbeta and 13 Jbeta primers. Sequenced by immunoSEQ multiplex PCR; TCRdb stores in-frame clones only, minus some. The sample includes under 150,000 clones, approximately 70% seen only once; the top ten take approximately 14%. The CDR3 length is 15 residues. CDR1 and CDR2 from the germline V gene are SNHLY and FYNNEI. With 5 bases removed from V and 3 bases from J, the gap between germline ends came to 14 bases. The chain employs TRBV2 and TRBJ1-3, with D unresolved. The sequencing input was PBMCs. This clonotype originated in a human donor in good health. The CDR3 is CASSSTQTLGNTIYF. The DNA of the CDR3 is TGTGCCAGCAGTAGTACACAAACCCTTGGAAACACCATATATTTT.